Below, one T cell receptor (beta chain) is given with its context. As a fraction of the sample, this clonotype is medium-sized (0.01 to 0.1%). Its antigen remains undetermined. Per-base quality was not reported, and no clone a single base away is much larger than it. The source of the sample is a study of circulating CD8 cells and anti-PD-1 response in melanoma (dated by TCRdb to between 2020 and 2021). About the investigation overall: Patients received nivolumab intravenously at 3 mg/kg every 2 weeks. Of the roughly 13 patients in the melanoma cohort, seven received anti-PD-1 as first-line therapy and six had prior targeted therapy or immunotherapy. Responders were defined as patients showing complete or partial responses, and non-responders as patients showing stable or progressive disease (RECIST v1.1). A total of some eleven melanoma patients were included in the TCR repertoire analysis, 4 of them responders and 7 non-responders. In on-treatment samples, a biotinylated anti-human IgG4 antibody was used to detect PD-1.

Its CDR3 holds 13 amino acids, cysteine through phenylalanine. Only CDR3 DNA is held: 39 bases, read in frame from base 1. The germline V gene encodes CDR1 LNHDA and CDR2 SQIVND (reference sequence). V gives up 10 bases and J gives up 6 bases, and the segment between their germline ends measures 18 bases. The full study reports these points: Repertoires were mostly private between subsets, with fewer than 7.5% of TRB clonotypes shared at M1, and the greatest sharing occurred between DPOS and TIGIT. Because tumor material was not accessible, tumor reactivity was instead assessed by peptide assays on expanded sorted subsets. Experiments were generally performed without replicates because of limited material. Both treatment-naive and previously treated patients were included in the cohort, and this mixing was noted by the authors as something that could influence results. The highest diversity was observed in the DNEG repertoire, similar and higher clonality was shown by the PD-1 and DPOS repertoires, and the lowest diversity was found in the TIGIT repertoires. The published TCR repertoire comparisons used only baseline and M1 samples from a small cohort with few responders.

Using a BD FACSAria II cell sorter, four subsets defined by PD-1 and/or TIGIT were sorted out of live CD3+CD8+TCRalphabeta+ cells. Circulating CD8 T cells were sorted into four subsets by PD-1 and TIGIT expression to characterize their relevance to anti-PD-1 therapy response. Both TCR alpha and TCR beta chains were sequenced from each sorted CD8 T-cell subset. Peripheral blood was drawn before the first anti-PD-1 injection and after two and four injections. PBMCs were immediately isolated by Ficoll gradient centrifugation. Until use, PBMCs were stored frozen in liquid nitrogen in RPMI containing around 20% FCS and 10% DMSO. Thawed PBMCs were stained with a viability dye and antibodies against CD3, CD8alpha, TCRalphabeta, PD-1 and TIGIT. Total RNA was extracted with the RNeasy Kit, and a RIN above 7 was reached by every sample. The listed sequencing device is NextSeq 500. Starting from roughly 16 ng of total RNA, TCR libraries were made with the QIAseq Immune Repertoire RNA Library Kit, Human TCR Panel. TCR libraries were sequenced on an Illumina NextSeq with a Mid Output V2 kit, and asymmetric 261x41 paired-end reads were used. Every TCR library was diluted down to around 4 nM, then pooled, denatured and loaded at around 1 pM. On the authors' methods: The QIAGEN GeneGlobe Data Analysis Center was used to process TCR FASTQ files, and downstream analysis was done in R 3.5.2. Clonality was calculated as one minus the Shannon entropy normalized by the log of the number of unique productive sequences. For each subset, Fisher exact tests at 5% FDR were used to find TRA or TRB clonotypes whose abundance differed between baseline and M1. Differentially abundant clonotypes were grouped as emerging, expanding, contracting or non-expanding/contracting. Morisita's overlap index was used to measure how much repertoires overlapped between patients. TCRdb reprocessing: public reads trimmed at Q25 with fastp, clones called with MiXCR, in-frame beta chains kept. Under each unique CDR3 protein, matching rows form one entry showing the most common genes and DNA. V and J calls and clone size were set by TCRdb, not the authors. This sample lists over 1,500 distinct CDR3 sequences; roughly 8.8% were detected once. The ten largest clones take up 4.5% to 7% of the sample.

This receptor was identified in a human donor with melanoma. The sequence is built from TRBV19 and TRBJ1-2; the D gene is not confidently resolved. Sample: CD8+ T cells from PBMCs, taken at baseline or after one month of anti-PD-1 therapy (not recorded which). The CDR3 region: CATTTLGFNGYTF. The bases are TGTGCCACTACCACTCTTGGGTTTAATGGCTACACCTTC.